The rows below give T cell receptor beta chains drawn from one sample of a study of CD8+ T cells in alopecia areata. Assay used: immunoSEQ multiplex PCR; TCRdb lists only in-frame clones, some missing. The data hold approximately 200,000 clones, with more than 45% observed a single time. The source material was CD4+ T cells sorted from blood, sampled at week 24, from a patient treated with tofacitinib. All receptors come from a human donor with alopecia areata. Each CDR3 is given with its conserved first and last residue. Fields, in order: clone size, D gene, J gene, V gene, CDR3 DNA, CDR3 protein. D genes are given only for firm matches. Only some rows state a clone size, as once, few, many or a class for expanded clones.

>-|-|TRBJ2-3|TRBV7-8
TGTGCCAGCAGCTCTGGGGCAGATACGCAGTATTTT
CASSSGADTQYF
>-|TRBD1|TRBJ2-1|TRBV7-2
TGTGCCAGCAGCTTAGATCCCAGGGGGTACAATGAGCAGTTCTTC
CASSLDPRGYNEQFF
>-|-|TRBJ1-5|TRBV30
TGTGCCTGGAGCACAGATAGCAATCAGCCCCAGCATTTT
CAWSTDSNQPQHF
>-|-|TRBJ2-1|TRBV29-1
TGCAGCGTTGGGGCTACAGGGTCCATAGGCTCCTACAATGAGCAGTTCTTC
CSVGATGSIGSYNEQFF
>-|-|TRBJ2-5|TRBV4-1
TGCGCCAGCAGCCAGGGAAGTCCGACCCAGTACTTC
CASSQGSPTQYF
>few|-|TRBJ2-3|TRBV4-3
TGCGCCAGCAGCCAAGACATCTCCGGCTCTAGCACAGATACGCAGTATTTT
CASSQDISGSSTDTQYF
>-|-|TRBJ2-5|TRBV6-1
TGTGCCAGCACCCCTACTGGGGCGGCCCAGTACTTC
CASTPTGAAQYF
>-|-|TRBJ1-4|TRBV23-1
TGCGCCAGCAGCGAGCGGGAGGCTGAAAAACTGTTTTTT
CASSEREAEKLFF
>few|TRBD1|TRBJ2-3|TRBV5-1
TGCGCCAGCAGCAAGGGACAGGACGCAGATACGCAGTATTTT
CASSKGQDADTQYF
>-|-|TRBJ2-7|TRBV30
TGTGCCTGGAGCGGTCTAAATATGGACGAGCAGTACTTC
CAWSGLNMDEQYF